This T cell receptor (beta chain) was captured by sequencing in a study of Ad26.COV2.S vaccination and SARS-CoV-2 variants. Produced via immunoSEQ multiplex PCR; TCRdb's table is partial and in-frame only. The profile shows some 45,000 clones, approximately 80% of them singletons. Study results and limitations: Ad26.COV2.S recipients had broader spike-specific TCRs (P = 0.0014). Responses of spike-specific T cells (both CD8+ and CD4+) reportedly showed substantial breadth after vaccination. Vaccinees and placebo recipients showed similar non-spike TCR breadth.

Worth noting for this clone: Its antigen is unknown.

In germline, CDR1 is LGHNA, CDR2 YNFKEQ. The CDR3 spans 16 residues. Trimming took off 1 base at V and 5 bases at J, with 17 bases between the two ends. Sequencing was performed on peripheral blood, taken after recovery from COVID-19. The genes are TRBV4-2 and TRBJ1-2; D is uncertain. This receptor was identified in a human donor who had recovered from COVID-19. The CDR3 DNA reads as TGTGCCAGCAGCCAAGTATCAGGTTCAGATTTGTATGGCTACACCTTC. Its translation: CASSQVSGSDLYGYTF.